This record looks at one TCR beta chain sequence and its context. The record originates from a study of blood T cell repertoires in COVID-19. Study details: The United States, Italy and Spain were the sources of the acute and convalescent COVID-19 samples.

As originally analysed: It was from reference gene primer amplification that nucleated cell counts were estimated. Here immunoSEQ multiplex PCR was the method, and the copy in TCRdb shows in-frame clones only, minus some. V, J and clone size are taken as reported in that table, and D and trimming were inferred from the DNA itself. The sample includes about 95,000 clones, approximately 80% of them seen just once. The sample consisted of peripheral blood. This receptor was identified in a human donor in a cohort sampled during active COVID-19.

Here the CDR3 reads CASSDYLAGGGSEQYF. CDR3 in DNA: TGTGCCAGCAGTGATTATTTAGCGGGAGGGGGGTCCGAGCAGTACTTC. The chain links TRBV2 to TRBJ2-7; 11 bases align to TRBD2. V dropped 3 bases and J dropped 6; count of bases not matched to a gene: 10. This CDR3 spans 16 amino acids. Germline V gene data show CDR1 as SNHLY and CDR2 as FYNNEI.